The T cell receptor (beta chain) described here comes from a study of PD-1 blockade in mismatch repair-deficient tumors. Study-level background: All were previously treated, progressing patients with about 11 mismatch repair-deficient cancer types.

Every patient had mismatch repair deficiency by PCR or immunohistochemistry. TCR sequencing covered a few patients who responded to pembrolizumab. Study observations and caveats: Tumor-resident clones, often absent from pretreatment blood, expanded after pembrolizumab and then contracted.

TCRdb's table, derived via immunoSEQ multiplex PCR, lists solely in-frame clones and lacks some. The sample consists of around 120,000 clones, around nine tenths of them appearing once. Per the germline V gene, CDR1 is SQVTM and CDR2 is ANQGSEA. The V gene end was trimmed by 5 bases and the J gene end by 3 bases; junction bases not matched to a gene: 11. The CDR3 spans 15 residues. A remark on this clone: Its matching antigen is unknown.

This sequence was found in an adult with mismatch repair-deficient cancer. The specimen was peripheral blood, collected approximately 72 weeks after starting pembrolizumab. V usage is TRBV29-1 and J usage is TRBJ2-7; 9 nucleotides agree with TRBD1. CDR3 protein: CSVSRDRGNYYEQYF. CDR3 coding DNA: TGCAGCGTTTCCCGTGACAGGGGGAACTACTACGAGCAGTACTTC.